The rows below give T cell receptor beta chains drawn from one sample of a study of T cell responses to AZD1222 COVID-19 vaccine. Sequenced by immunoSEQ multiplex PCR; TCRdb stores in-frame clones only, minus some. Here the sample spans 95,000 to 110,000 clones, around 90% being singletons. This specimen was peripheral blood, taken 28 days after the second AZD1222 dose. Every receptor here comes from an adult who received the AZD1222 COVID-19 vaccine. CDR3s include the opening cysteine and the closing phenylalanine or tryptophan. D genes are given only for firm matches. Clone size is stated in some rows and not others, as once, few, many or a class when expanded.

v_call	clone_size	j_call	d_call	cdr3_nt	cdr3_aa
TRBV9	.	TRBJ2-1	TRBD2	TGTGCCAGCAGCGTTGTGGGACTAGCGACTGACAATGAGCAGTTCTTC	CASSVVGLATDNEQFF
TRBV11-2	.	TRBJ2-7	TRBD1	TGTGCCAGCACCCAGACAGGGGGCGGCTACTACGAGCAGTACTTC	CASTQTGGGYYEQYF
TRBV18	.	TRBJ2-2	.	TGTGCCAGCTCACAAACCGACAGCTACACCGGGGAGCTGTTTTTT	CASSQTDSYTGELFF
TRBV27	.	TRBJ2-1	.	TGTGCCAGCAGTTTAGTCCTGCCAACCTACAATGAGCAGTTCTTC	CASSLVLPTYNEQFF
TRBV6-5	.	TRBJ1-5	TRBD1	TGTGCCAGCGGGACAGAAGATCAGCCCCAGCATTTT	CASGTEDQPQHF
TRBV23-1	.	TRBJ1-3	TRBD1	TGCGCCAGCAGTCGGGACAGCTCTGGAAACACCATATATTTT	CASSRDSSGNTIYF
TRBV29-1	.	TRBJ1-2	TRBD1	TGCAGCACGGGACAGGGGGCGCTGGGCTACACCTTC	CSTGQGALGYTF
TRBV5-1	.	TRBJ2-7	TRBD1	TGCGCCAGCAGCACCGGGACAGGGGGGCAACGGCAGTACTTC	CASSTGTGGQRQYF
TRBV2	.	TRBJ2-7	.	TGTGCCAAGGGGTCCCGGGACGAGCAGTACTTC	CAKGSRDEQYF
TRBV2	.	TRBJ1-5	TRBD1	TGTGCCAGCAGTGGCACGGGACAGAGCAATCAGCCCCAGCATTTT	CASSGTGQSNQPQHF
TRBV9	once	TRBJ2-1	TRBD2	TGTGCCAGCAGCGATTCTCCTAGCGGGAGTAGGTATGAGCAGTTCTTC	CASSDSPSGSRYEQFF